Below, one TCR beta chain is given with its context. The data were taken from a study of blood T cell repertoires in COVID-19. Across the whole study: From T cells, B-cell-depleted T cells, or PBMCs came the material, which was cDNA or gDNA.

V dropped 7 bases and J dropped 0 bases, with 6 bases sitting between them. Germline-derived CDR1 and CDR2 are DFQATT and SNEGSKA (reference sequence). This CDR3 has 11 amino acids. Original methodology: Reference gene primers were amplified, and this amplification served to estimate nucleated cell counts. Repertoires were generated with immunoSEQ multiplex PCR, while TCRdb's copy carries only in-frame clones and drops some. V, J and clone size are those of that table, while D and trimming were read from the DNA. Of over 350,000 clones detected, about nine tenths appear once; the ten largest clones hold about 0.78%.

The chain uses TRBV20-1 and TRBJ1-1, with D unclear. What was sequenced was PBMCs or T cells enriched from blood (not recorded which). The TCR was taken from a woman aged 35 to 49 who had been exposed to COVID-19. The CDR3 DNA is TGCAGTGTTGTAGTGAACACTGAAGCTTTCTTT. It yields the protein CSVVVNTEAFF.